This T cell receptor (beta chain) was captured by sequencing in a study of blood T cell repertoires in COVID-19. Trimming removed 3 bases from V and 2 bases from J, with 8 bases in between. Germline CDR1 MNHEY, CDR2 SVGAGI. The length of the CDR3 is 13 residues. Authors' methods: Counts of nucleated cells, estimated from reference gene primer amplification, were obtained. Sequencing was performed with immunoSEQ multiplex PCR; in TCRdb, only in-frame clones are kept and a portion is missing. From that table come the V and J calls and clone size; the DNA was used to work out D and trimming. The table shows approximately 280,000 clones, with 90% occurring only once. Followed over time, Seattle patients had been enrolled while infection was active. This clone was detected only once.

This receptor was obtained from a woman in her 30s with COVID-19, enrolled during active disease. This chain connects TRBV6-5 to TRBJ2-7; D is ambiguous. Sequencing used peripheral blood. The CDR3 DNA reads TGTGCCAGCAGTTATGGGCCAACCTACGAGCAGTACTTC. This translates into CASSYGPTYEQYF.